This T cell receptor (beta chain) was observed in a study of blood T cells in healthy people across ages. The overall study: Through template switching, about one barcoded beta molecule was captured per two T cells, as measured in model experiments.

With a J-beta primer mix and a sample-barcoded 5' primer, a second PCR ran about 6 to 11 cycles. TCRdb re-called the 5' RACE reads through MiXCR, storing one row per CDR3 protein. Found here are about 700,000 distinct CDR3 sequences, about a third of them singletons; the top ten hold roughly 15%. Whole-study results and caveats: Naive CD4+ cell counts and diversity both ran higher in long-lived than in aged donors.

Sample donors were healthy Caucasian individuals that came from Russia, aged roughly 6 to 95. Extraction of total RNA produced a minimum of 5 micrograms from each sample. This clonotype has ten or more counts. Antigen specificity is unknown. Germline CDR1 and CDR2: SGHTA and FQGNSA. Trimming cost V 5 bases and J 5 bases, with 18 bases left between them. This CDR3 region has 15 residues. The genes are TRBV7-2 and TRBJ2-5; D possibly corresponds to TRBD2 (6 bases). This clonotype was obtained from an elderly woman in good health. The sequencing sample was made of blood. The CDR3 region has the DNA TGTGCCAGCAGCCCAAACGGGGGTCCCTGGGAGACCCAGTACTTC. It yields the protein CASSPNGGPWETQYF.